In this sample, the clone carrying this T cell receptor (beta chain) turned up a few times. Its antigen is as yet unknown. This record belongs to a study of shared clonotypes between healthy human individuals. This table comes from immunoSEQ multiplex PCR, and its TCRdb copy is limited to in-frame clones, with some not included. This sample yields about 680,000 clones, of which roughly 70% are seen a single time; over 1.5% belongs to the top ten. Trimming shortened V by 3 bases and J by 2 bases, and 7 bases separated the two germline ends. CDR1 is LGHNA, CDR2 YSLEER, per germline. This CDR3 is 13 amino acids long. Regarding the study as a whole: Rarefaction showed sorted-subset sequencing was incomplete despite large depth. Few donors limited the genetic and exposure-history diversity represented.

It was into CD45RA+ naive and CD45RA-negative memory subsets that the CD4+ cells were split. The chain uses TRBV4-3 and TRBJ1-2, with D uncertain. Sequencing was done on a sample of memory CD4+ T cells sorted from blood. As to subset: CD45RA-negative fraction. The origin of this receptor is a woman aged 30 to 39 in good health. The DNA for the CDR3 is TGCGCCAGCAGCCACCCCAGAAACTATGGCTACACCTTC. Amino acids: CASSHPRNYGYTF.